A single T cell receptor beta chain is shown here with its context. The CDR3 has 16 amino acids. The ends were cut back, 1 base at V and 4 bases at J, with 16 bases in the middle. Germline V CDR1 and CDR2: MNHEY, SVGAGI. In the original workflow: The assay estimated nucleated cells by amplifying reference gene primers. Libraries were prepared by immunoSEQ multiplex PCR; TCRdb keeps only in-frame clonotypes and omits some of them. D and trimming were read from the DNA, whereas the V and J calls and clone size are those reported in that table. This sample has about 300,000 clones, with 90% found just once. This entry comes from a study of blood T cell repertoires in COVID-19. Study summary: Spain, Italy and the United States supplied samples that represented acute and convalescent COVID-19. T cells, B-cell-depleted T cells, or PBMCs supplied cDNA or gDNA.

Study members were between roughly 18 and 100 years old and lived in 25 or so US regions. The sequenced material came from PBMCs or T cells enriched from blood (not recorded which). The source is a woman younger than 30 with acute COVID-19. The rearrangement uses TRBV6-5 and TRBJ1-2, with a tentative D call TRBD1 (6 bases). The CDR3 sequence: CASSYYSVGQSYGYTF. The CDR3 nucleotides read TGTGCCAGCAGTTACTACTCTGTTGGACAGAGCTATGGCTACACCTTC.